This T cell receptor beta chain was sequenced in a study of T cell responses to AZD1222 COVID-19 vaccine (dated by TCRdb to the early 2020s). About the study as a whole: AZD1222 recipients given second doses at about 4 weeks or at about 12 weeks were pooled, since spike-specific TCR depth and breadth were not found to differ between the two schedules. TCR sequencing was performed for roughly 250 trial participants, of whom about 200 were given two doses of AZD1222 and some 25 were given two doses of MenACWY control vaccine. Trial participants were enrolled by age into subgroups of 18-55, 56-69 and 70-plus years, and roughly 160, 29 and 62 TCR-sequenced participants, respectively, were included in these subgroups.

The CDR3 regions of human TCRbeta chains were subjected to immunosequencing. The published analysis was carried out like this. TCRs in the repertoires were matched against a reference library of SARS-CoV-2-specific TCRs that had been generated with the MIRA antigen-specificity platform. Breadth was defined as the fraction of unique TCRs that were SARS-CoV-2-associated, and depth was defined as the fraction of total T cells that were SARS-CoV-2-associated. Using the MIRA data, each spike-specific TCR was mapped to the spike region that the TCR reacts to and placed in a CD4 or CD8 class. Log10-transformed breadth and depth values were compared by one-way ANOVA with Sidak's multiple comparisons tests. The table was pulled from immuneACCESS by TCRdb, which kept in-frame rearrangements only. Such tables lose some clones; where checked, under half of the loss comes from unresolved V genes, and the rest has no known cause. V and J calls plus clone size are reproduced from that table; the DNA served to infer D and trimming. The sample table contains about 150,000 clones; only one count was recorded for around 94% of them. Clones ranked in the top ten supply around 1.3% of the sample.

The CDR3 goes from the cysteine to the phenylalanine over 14 residues. Solely the CDR3 DNA is kept, with 42 bases framed from the first base. The germline V gene yields MNHNS for CDR1 and SASEGT for CDR2. Trimming removed 0 bases from V and 5 bases from J, leaving 5 bases between the germline ends. The time point label for this specimen denotes: baseline before first vaccination. Vaccinee samples came from UK trials COV001 and COV002, including a single-blind randomized controlled phase 2/3 trial of AZD1222 (ChAdOx1 nCoV-19) in healthy adults. Trial participant PBMC samples were collected at day 0 and day 28 after the second dose for TCRbeta chain sequencing. To note about this clone: Its antigen is currently not known. Base-call qualities are not available, and no considerably larger clone is one nucleotide away.

Overall study outcomes, separate from this receptor: Participants were mostly white British, with more females than males. The authors suggested clonal diversity may have been underestimated. Because no day 14 peak-response samples were available, repertoires were characterized only after the peak T cell response. Reportedly, close to half of the unique spike-specific TCRs recognized epitopes lying outside the regions that are mutated in the B.1.351 and B.1.1.7 variants. The vaccine-associated CD4 TCRs covered the entire spike protein, and the dominant responses fell in regions 160-218 and 743-854. After two AZD1222 doses, both the breadth and the depth of spike-specific TCRs were significantly higher than at day 0 and than in MenACWY recipients. In the small 56-69-year group, the increase in depth fell short of significance, most likely because of low power. Conclusions about previously exposed vaccinees were limited because only six or seven AZD1222 recipients were SARS-CoV-2 seropositive at baseline.

The rearrangement combines TRBV6-1 with TRBJ1-6, with the D gene not confidently named. The sequencing here drew on peripheral blood, taken on day 0 of AZD1222 vaccination. The source is an adult in good health. The CDR3 protein: CASSEARNNSPLHF. The DNA reads as follows: TGTGCCAGCAGTGAAGCCCGAAATAATTCACCCCTCCACTTT.